This T cell receptor (beta chain) stems from a study of CD8 T cells in ankylosing spondylitis. Overall study results and limits: Reports say disease-linked clones showed up significantly more in matched ankylosing spondylitis synovial fluid. Clones linked to disease, bearing a CD8+ phenotype, were relatively rare in peripheral blood. A number of the motif variants had already been described in reactive arthritis synovial fluid and blood.

Note on this clonotype: Antigen unknown.

TCRdb redid the calling of the 5' RACE reads with MiXCR, one entry per CDR3 protein. The sample records tens of thousands of distinct CDR3 sequences, around 6.5% being singletons. The germline V gene encodes CDR1 LGHDT and CDR2 YNNKEL (reference sequence). Deletions cut 1 base from V and 8 bases from J, with 8 bases between. The CDR3 length is 12 residues. The sequence was collected from a male donor with ankylosing spondylitis. Material for sequencing was synovial fluid, either unsorted or a sorted T cell fraction (not recorded which). The chain combines TRBV3-1 with TRBJ1-1; TRBD1 might be the D (5 bases). The CDR3 coding sequence is TGTGCCAGCAGCCAAGTGCGGGGGGAAGCTTTCTTT. As protein: CASSQVRGEAFF.